These 26 T cell receptor beta chains were sequenced from one sample in a study of CD8 T cells in ankylosing spondylitis. MiXCR, applied by TCRdb to the 5' RACE reads, yields one record per CDR3 protein. The sample has about 340,000 distinct CDR3 sequences; 20% are singletons. The sample comprised blood, either unsorted or a sorted T cell fraction (not recorded which). The origin of the receptors is a male donor with ankylosing spondylitis or in good health (not recorded which).

This clonotype was observed a handful of times. The chain combines TRBV29-1 with TRBJ1-2; 10 nucleotides align to TRBD1. This CDR3 region has 12 residues. The J segment lost 7 bases and the V segment lost 1 base, leaving 0 bases of the junction unmatched. From germline, CDR1 is SQVTM and CDR2 ANQGSEA. Written as DNA, the CDR3 is TGCAGCGTTGAAGGGACAGGGGGTGGCTACACCTTC. Amino acids: CSVEGTGGGYTF.

The chain is built from TRBV30 and TRBJ2-7; TRBD1 matches 7 bases. The ends lost 7 bases at V and 5 bases at J; junction bases unmatched: 11. This CDR3 has 13 amino acids. CDR1 is GTSNPN, CDR2 SVGIG, per germline (reference sequence). Here the CDR3 reads CAYNRDSLDEQYF. Here the CDR3 DNA reads TGTGCCTATAACCGGGACAGCCTCGACGAGCAGTACTTC.

The rearrangement uses TRBV7-9 and TRBJ1-2; D gene ambiguous. The V gene lost 9 bases and the J gene lost 4 bases, with 12 bases spanning the gap. Germline-derived CDR1 and CDR2 are SEHNR and FQNEAQ (reference sequence). This CDR3 comprises 12 residues. CDR3 region: CASLSGFYGYTF. Here the CDR3 DNA reads TGTGCCAGTCTTTCCGGGTTCTATGGCTACACCTTC.

The CDR3 sequence: CSVVWFNEGANEQFF. CDR3 sequence (DNA): TGCAGCGTTGTATGGTTTAATGAGGGGGCCAATGAGCAGTTCTTC. The V gene is TRBV29-1, the J gene TRBJ2-1; 7 bases map to TRBD1. Germline V gene lookup returns CDR1 SQVTM and CDR2 ANQGSEA. V was pared by 4 bases and J by 6 bases, with 12 bases of the junction left unmatched. CDR3 size: 15 residues.

This clonotype was detected a few times. This chain joins TRBV6-1 and TRBJ1-1; possible D gene TRBD1, 5 bases. The V and J ends lost 4 bases and 0 bases respectively, with 12 bases between them. The CDR3 consists of 15 residues. CDR1 MNHNS and CDR2 SASEGT come from the germline V gene. The CDR3 region is CASSADRIMNTEAFF. The CDR3 nucleotides read TGTGCCAGCAGTGCCGACAGAATCATGAACACTGAAGCTTTCTTT.

There are a few counts of this clonotype. This chain links TRBV6-5 with TRBJ2-3, with D perhaps TRBD1 (6 bases). Germline CDR1 and CDR2: MNHEY and SVGAGI. The length of the CDR3 is 15 residues. V was pared by 2 bases and J by 6 bases, with 15 bases between. The CDR3 here is CASSYRTVQGDTQYF. CDR3 coding DNA: TGTGCCAGCAGTTACAGGACAGTCCAGGGCGATACGCAGTATTTT.

The J gene is TRBJ1-4, the V gene TRBV12-3 or TRBV12-4; 7 positions match TRBD1. The CDR3 covers 16 residues. J gave up 0 bases and V 6 bases, and 7 bases lay outside the gene matches. Here the CDR3 DNA reads TGTGCCAGCAGGGTAGCCGGGACAGCAACTAATGAAAAACTGTTTTTT. Encoded protein: CASRVAGTATNEKLFF.

This clonotype has more than one count but fewer than ten. The rearrangement uses TRBV4-1 and TRBJ2-2, with D perhaps TRBD2 (6 bases). The V gene lost 4 bases and the J gene lost 4 bases, with 13 bases spanning the gap. Germline CDR1 reads MGHRA; CDR2 reads YSYEKL. The CDR3 runs 15 residues. The CDR3 loop reads CASSRGSGLTGELFF. The CDR3 bases are TGCGCCAGCAGCCGGGGGAGCGGGCTCACCGGGGAGCTGTTTTTT.

J is TRBJ2-3 and V is TRBV2; D is perhaps TRBD2 (6 bases). Germline CDR1 reads SNHLY; CDR2 reads FYNNEI. The V end lost 3 bases, the J end lost 0 bases, and 22 bases lay between the germline ends. This CDR3 comprises 19 residues. CDR3 loop: CASSETRTALTSSTDTQYF. As DNA, the CDR3 is TGTGCCAGCAGTGAGACTAGAACCGCTCTAACCTCTAGCACAGATACGCAGTATTTT.

This chain uses TRBV19 with TRBJ1-1; unclear D gene. CDR3 size: 16 residues. CDR1 is LNHDA, CDR2 SQIVND, per germline (reference sequence). V was cut by 2 bases and J by 4 bases, with 17 bases left in between. The chain's CDR3 is CASSITVLLGSTEAFF. In DNA, the CDR3 is TGTGCCAGTAGTATAACGGTTCTCCTGGGGAGCACTGAAGCTTTCTTT.

This clonotype has just a few counts. The chain is built from TRBV18 and TRBJ2-3; 7 bases agree with TRBD1. CDR3 length: 17 residues. J was trimmed by 0 bases and V by 5 bases; bases with no gene match: 11. Per the germline V gene, CDR1 is KGHSH and CDR2 is LQKENI. The CDR3 loop is CASSARDSETSTDTQYF. Written as DNA, the CDR3 is TGTGCCAGCTCAGCCCGGGACAGCGAAACTAGCACAGATACGCAGTATTTT.

The V and J genes are TRBV7-3 and TRBJ2-3, with a possible D match to TRBD2 (5 bases). Trimming pared 2 bases from V and 2 bases from J, leaving 11 bases between. CDR1 is SGHTA and CDR2 is FQGTGA in the germline V gene. There are 15 residues in the CDR3. CDR3 nucleotides: TGTGCCAGCAGCTTAGCTTCGGGAATCACAGATACGCAGTATTTT. Residues: CASSLASGITDTQYF.

This clonotype was seen a handful of times. The V gene is TRBV3-1, the J gene TRBJ2-3, with 9 bases identical to TRBD2. Germline V CDR1 and CDR2: LGHDT, YNNKEL (reference sequence). Trimming at V came to 1 base and at J to 2 bases, leaving 4 bases not matched to a gene. The CDR3 runs 16 residues. The CDR3 DNA reads TGTGCCAGCAGCCAAGTAGCGGGGGCTCCCACAGATACGCAGTATTTT. Amino acid sequence: CASSQVAGAPTDTQYF.

This clonotype was recorded a few times. The rearrangement joins TRBV14 to TRBJ2-1, with D possibly being TRBD1 (5 bases). This CDR3 has 13 amino acids. Trimming took off 4 bases at V and 9 bases at J, with 13 bases between the two ends. CDR1 is SGHDN and CDR2 is FVKESK in the germline V gene. This chain's CDR3 is CASSPQGTGEQFF. CDR3 DNA sequence: TGTGCCAGCAGCCCCCAGGGAACGGGTGAGCAGTTCTTC. Based on the CDR3 plus reference TRBV14 and TRBJ2-1, the full variable domain is EAGVTQFPSHSVIEKGQTVTLRCDPISGHDNLYWYRRVMGKEIKFLLHFVKESKQDESGMPNNRFLAERTGGTYSTLKVQPAELEDSGVYFCASSPQGTGEQFFGPGTRLTVL.

This clonotype occurred a few times. This sequence joins TRBV12-3 or TRBV12-4 and TRBJ2-7, with D possibly being TRBD1 (5 bases). V gave up 8 bases and J gave up 6 bases, with 11 bases separating them. The CDR3 totals 11 residues. CDR3 in amino acids: CASALRGEQYF. The CDR3 DNA reads as TGTGCCAGCGCTCTTAGGGGCGAGCAGTACTTC.

Many counts were recorded for this clonotype. This chain connects TRBV29-1 to TRBJ2-1; TRBD1 is a possible D gene (5 bases). The length of the CDR3 is 17 residues. V was pared by 2 bases and J by 0 bases, with 17 bases between. CDR1 and CDR2 from the germline V gene are SQVTM and ANQGSEA. CDR3 region: CSVEMAVTGRSYNEQFF. CDR3 DNA sequence: TGCAGCGTTGAAATGGCGGTAACAGGTCGCTCCTACAATGAGCAGTTCTTC.

This clonotype was counted only a few times. J is TRBJ2-3 and V is TRBV4-2; 10 bases align to TRBD2. Germline assignment: CDR1 LGHNA and CDR2 YNFKEQ. Trimming took 0 bases from V and 3 from J; bases not matched to a gene: 9. CDR3 length: 18 residues. CDR3 DNA: TGTGCCAGCAGCCAAGAAAAGCGGGGGGGCCCAGAGACAGATACGCAGTATTTT. Its protein product is CASSQEKRGGPETDTQYF.

The CDR3 nucleotides are TGTGCCACCAGTGTTAGACACGGAGAACATACGCAGTATTTT. This codes for CATSVRHGEHTQYF. The chain carries TRBV24-1 and TRBJ2-3; D not certain. CDR3 length equals 14 residues. Germline V gives CDR1 KGHDR, CDR2 SFDVKD. With 5 bases removed from V and 7 bases from J, the gap between germline ends came to 15 bases.

In this sample, this clonotype turned up a few times. This sequence joins TRBV7-9 and TRBJ2-1; TRBD1 aligns across 8 bases. V lost 6 bases to trimming and J lost 8 bases; unmatched junction nucleotides: 3. CDR3 length: 12 amino acids. Germline V gene lookup returns CDR1 SEHNR and CDR2 FQNEAQ (reference sequence). CDR3 loop: CASRDRGDEQFF. Here the CDR3 DNA reads TGTGCCAGCAGAGACAGGGGCGATGAGCAGTTCTTC. Supplemented by reference TRBV7-9 and TRBJ2-1, the full variable domain reads DTGVSQNPRHKITKRGQNVTFRCDPISEHNRLYWYRQTLGQGPEFLTYFQNEAQLEKSRLLSDRFSAERPKGSFSTLEIQRTEQGDSAMYLCASRDRGDEQFFGPGTRLTVL.

This clonotype was seen at least ten times. V gene TRBV29-1 combines with J gene TRBJ1-2; D is uncertain. V shed 2 bases and J shed 5 bases, with 12 bases lying between them. This CDR3 region has 13 residues. Germline V gives CDR1 SQVTM, CDR2 ANQGSEA. The CDR3 loop is CSVERETDYGYTF. The CDR3 DNA reads as TGCAGCGTTGAAAGGGAGACGGATTATGGCTACACCTTC.

This clonotype was counted a few times. This CDR3 is CAISESLMMNTEAFF. CDR3 in DNA: TGTGCCATCAGTGAGTCCCTCATGATGAACACTGAAGCTTTCTTT. The chain joins TRBV10-3 to TRBJ1-1; D is unresolved. Trimming removed 0 bases from V and 0 bases from J, with 8 bases in between. This CDR3 is 15 amino acids long. The germline V gene has CDR1 ENHRY and CDR2 SYGVKD.

A few counts support this clonotype. The V call is TRBV12-3 or TRBV12-4, the J call TRBJ2-5; no firm D call. The CDR3 covers 14 residues. Deletions cut 6 bases from V and 5 bases from J, with 16 bases between. The CDR3: CASRRLLGGETQYF. CDR3 bases: TGTGCCAGCAGGCGCCTTTTGGGTGGGGAGACCCAGTACTTC.

This clonotype occurred a few times. This chain joins TRBV20-1 and TRBJ2-3, with TRBD2 matching 15 bases. Unmatched junction bases numbered 12, after V lost 2 bases and J lost 6 bases. CDR1 is DFQATT, CDR2 SNEGSKA, per germline (reference sequence). This CDR3 region has 18 residues. CDR3 in amino acids: CSARSPWTSGGAEDTQYF. The CDR3 nucleotides read TGCAGTGCTAGAAGTCCATGGACTAGCGGGGGGGCCGAGGATACGCAGTATTTT.

The chain uses TRBV20-1 and TRBJ2-1; a weak D match, TRBD2 (7 bases). The germline CDR1 and CDR2 sequences are DFQATT and SNEGSKA (reference sequence). V lost 6 bases, J lost 1 base, and 10 bases lay in between. The CDR3 spans 13 residues. CDR3 DNA sequence: TGCAGTGCCGAGGGGGGGTCCTACAATGAGCAGTTCTTC. It specifies CSAEGGSYNEQFF.

This clonotype was seen more than once but under ten times. V and J are TRBV20-1 and TRBJ2-3, with TRBD2 matching 9 bases. V trimming: 3 bases; J trimming: 5 bases; junction bases outside the gene matches: 9. From germline, CDR1 is DFQATT and CDR2 SNEGSKA (reference sequence). This CDR3 spans 15 amino acids. CDR3 amino acids: CSASGSGGGGDTQYF. CDR3 nucleotide sequence: TGCAGTGCTAGCGGATCTGGCGGGGGGGGAGATACGCAGTATTTT.

This clonotype showed up just once. The chain links TRBV18 to TRBJ2-2; the D is unclear. CDR1 and CDR2 from the germline V gene are KGHSH and LQKENI. V shed 3 bases and J shed 3 bases, with 14 bases lying between them. The CDR3 runs to 16 residues. Written as DNA, the CDR3 is TGTGCCAGCTCACCTGGAGAGGAACGTTACACCGGGGAGCTGTTTTTT. Amino acids: CASSPGEERYTGELFF.